The clone carrying this T cell receptor (beta chain) was picked up one time. Its antigen is unknown. Germline and junction disagree at one end, which may indicate a read error. The PCR employed 60 Vbeta primers together with 13 Jbeta primers. The table came from immunoSEQ multiplex PCR; TCRdb's copy has only in-frame clones and leaves some out. The sample has a few hundred thousand clones, 80% to 85% seen once. This specimen comes from a study of cytomegalovirus exposure and HLA in healthy donors. General study findings and limits: In a later analysis, around 18,000 TCR beta sequences were associated with HLA alleles at 0.05 false discovery rate. The listing of 150 to 200 TCR beta chains classed them as cytomegalovirus-associated.

The CDR3 length is 17 residues. The germline gives CDR1 SQVTM, CDR2 ANQGSEA. The receptor was isolated from a woman in her sixties in good health and CMV-seropositive. The chain couples TRBV29-1 to TRBJ1-2, with a tentative D call TRBD1 (6 bases). What was sequenced was PBMCs. CDR3 nucleotide sequence: TGCAGCGTCGAAGGCGGGGGCCCCTTCGAGGGGAGGCATGGCTACACCTTC. This encodes CSVEGGGPFEGRHGYTF.